The next 10 T cell receptor beta chains were all read from a single sample in a study of blood T cell repertoires in COVID-19. Data came from immunoSEQ multiplex PCR; TCRdb stores just in-frame clones and leaves some out. The data show over 150,000 clones, almost 85% seen once. The material sequenced was peripheral blood. Receptor source: a man between 18 and 29 years old with active or convalescent COVID-19.

The chain links TRBV29-1 to TRBJ1-4; 7 bases are a match to TRBD1. CDR3 length: 11 residues. Trimming cost V 7 bases and J 7 bases; bases outside gene matches: 3. The V gene's germline CDR1 is SQVTM and CDR2 ANQGSEA. DNA for the CDR3: TGCAGCGGGGGACAGACTGAAAAACTGTTTTTT. Translation: CSGGQTEKLFF.

The chain couples TRBV5-6 to TRBJ1-5; possible D gene TRBD1, 6 bases. Trimming took 2 bases from V and 6 from J, leaving 12 bases between them. In germline, CDR1 is SGHDT, CDR2 YYEEEE. The CDR3 spans 14 residues. In DNA, the CDR3 is TGTGCCAGCAGCTTTGGGGGCGCGGCTCAGCCCCAGCATTTT. It encodes CASSFGGAAQPQHF.

This clone was counted a single time. This chain uses TRBV30 with TRBJ2-1; 7 bases map to TRBD2. This CDR3 has 13 amino acids. Per germline, CDR1 GTSNPN and CDR2 SVGIG (reference sequence). The V segment lost 5 bases and the J segment 7 bases; nucleotides outside the gene matches: 8. The CDR3 DNA reads TGTGCCTGGGGGGCGGGAGTCGTGAATGAGCAGTTCTTC. It codes for CAWGAGVVNEQFF.

The genes are TRBV28 and TRBJ2-5; TRBD2 matches 10 bases. Germline CDR1 reads MDHEN; CDR2 reads SYDVKM. Losses at the gene ends were 6 bases for V and 3 bases for J; bases not matched to a gene: 10. The CDR3 consists of 16 residues. The CDR3 protein is CASSSSGTSVKETQYF. The CDR3 DNA reads as TGTGCCAGCAGCTCGTCCGGGACTAGCGTAAAAGAGACCCAGTACTTC.

With respect to this clone: The junction shows a germline mismatch at one end, possibly a read error. The gene calls are TRBV5-5 and TRBJ2-3; 12 nucleotides line up with TRBD1. CDR3 length: 12 residues. The germline V gene has CDR1 SGHKS and CDR2 YYEKEE (reference sequence). This chain's CDR3 is CASSLGTGGEDF. The CDR3 nucleotides are TGTGCCAGCAGCCTAGGGACAGGGGGCGAGGATTTT. Full variable domain (missing parts from reference TRBV5-5 and TRBJ2-3): DAGVTQSPTHLIKTRGQQVTLRCSPISGHKSVSWYQQVLGQGPQFIFQYYEKEERGRGNFPDRFSARQFPNYSSELNVNALLLGDSALYLCASSLGTGGEDFGPGTRLTVL.

The chain recombines TRBV5-4 with TRBJ2-2, with TRBD1 identical over 10 bases. Unmatched junction bases numbered 13, after V lost 0 bases and J lost 5 bases. Germline values: CDR1 SGHNT, CDR2 YYREEE (reference sequence). The CDR3 is 19 residues long. CDR3 region: CASSLGTGGPPLRTGELFF. In DNA, the CDR3 is TGTGCCAGCAGCTTGGGGACAGGGGGTCCACCTTTGAGGACCGGGGAGCTGTTTTTT.

The chain carries TRBV5-1 and TRBJ2-1, with 11 positions matching TRBD1. In germline, CDR1 is SGHRS, CDR2 YFSETQ. V dropped 4 bases and J dropped 4; count of bases not matched to a gene: 1. This CDR3 region has 14 residues. CDR3 protein: CASSGTGGYNEQFF. The DNA for the CDR3 is TGCGCCAGCAGCGGGACAGGGGGGTACAATGAGCAGTTCTTC.

V and J are TRBV3-1 (or the pseudogene TRBV3-2) and TRBJ2-3, with 9 bases fitting TRBD2. V shed 2 bases and J 2 bases; nucleotides not matched to a gene: 5. Germline lookup yields CDR1 LGHDT and CDR2 YNNKEL (reference sequence). CDR3 length equals 16 residues. As DNA, the CDR3 is TGTGCCAGCAGCCAATTCCTAGCGGGGATCACAGATACGCAGTATTTT. It yields the protein CASSQFLAGITDTQYF.

V is TRBV7-2 and J is TRBJ2-2, with 7 bases fitting TRBD2. Germline V gene data show CDR1 as SGHTA and CDR2 as FQGNSA. This CDR3 contains 17 residues. V lost 5 bases to trimming and J lost 3 bases; unmatched junction nucleotides: 12. The chain's CDR3 is CASSMTGGLFYTGELFF. CDR3 bases: TGTGCCAGCAGCATGACGGGGGGACTATTTTACACCGGGGAGCTGTTTTTT.

The chain has TRBV18 and TRBJ2-1, with 8 bases lining up with TRBD2. Germline values: CDR1 KGHSH, CDR2 LQKENI. The V and J ends lost 1 base and 1 base, in that order; junction bases with no gene match: 3. The CDR3 spans 16 residues. CDR3: CASSPLTSGSYNEQFF. CDR3 coding DNA: TGTGCCAGCTCACCACTAACTAGCGGTTCCTACAATGAGCAGTTCTTC.